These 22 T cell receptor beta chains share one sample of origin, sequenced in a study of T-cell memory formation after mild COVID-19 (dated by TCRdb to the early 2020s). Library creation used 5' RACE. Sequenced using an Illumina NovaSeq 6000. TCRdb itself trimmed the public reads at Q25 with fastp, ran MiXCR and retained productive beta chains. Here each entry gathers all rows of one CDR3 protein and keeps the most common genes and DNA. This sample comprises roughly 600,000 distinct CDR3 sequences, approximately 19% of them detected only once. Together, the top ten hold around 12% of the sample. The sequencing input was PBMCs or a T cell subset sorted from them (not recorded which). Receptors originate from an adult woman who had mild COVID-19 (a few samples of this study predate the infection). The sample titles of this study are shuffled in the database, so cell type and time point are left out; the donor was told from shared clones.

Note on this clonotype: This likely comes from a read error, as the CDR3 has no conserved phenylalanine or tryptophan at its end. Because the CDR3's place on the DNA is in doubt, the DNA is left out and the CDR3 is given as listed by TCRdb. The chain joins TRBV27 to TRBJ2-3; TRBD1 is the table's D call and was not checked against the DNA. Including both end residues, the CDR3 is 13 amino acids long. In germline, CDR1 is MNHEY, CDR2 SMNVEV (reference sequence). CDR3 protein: CASSDVTGDRLYL.

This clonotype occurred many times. For the CDR3, the DNA is TGTGCCAGCAGCCCGGGACTAGCTTCCTACAATGAGCAGTTCTTC. As protein: CASSPGLASYNEQFF. The chain links TRBV7-2 to TRBJ2-1; 9 bases match TRBD2. In germline, CDR1 is SGHTA, CDR2 FQGNSA. The CDR3 runs 15 residues. V gave up 5 bases and J gave up 1 base; unmatched junction bases: 3.

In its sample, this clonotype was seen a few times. CDR3 amino acids: CASSLGAPSTDTQYF. CDR3 nucleotides: TGTGCCAGCAGTTTGGGGGCCCCCAGCACAGATACGCAGTATTTT. The chain joins TRBV12-3 or TRBV12-4 to TRBJ2-3, with a tentative D call TRBD1 (6 bases). CDR3 length: 15 residues. With 3 bases removed from V and 0 bases from J, the gap between germline ends came to 10 bases.

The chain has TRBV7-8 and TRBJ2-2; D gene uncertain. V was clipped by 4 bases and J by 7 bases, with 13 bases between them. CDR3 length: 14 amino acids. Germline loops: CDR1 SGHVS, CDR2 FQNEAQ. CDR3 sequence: CASSSLRVDGELFF. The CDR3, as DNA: TGTGCCAGCAGCTCCCTTAGAGTGGACGGGGAGCTGTTTTTT.

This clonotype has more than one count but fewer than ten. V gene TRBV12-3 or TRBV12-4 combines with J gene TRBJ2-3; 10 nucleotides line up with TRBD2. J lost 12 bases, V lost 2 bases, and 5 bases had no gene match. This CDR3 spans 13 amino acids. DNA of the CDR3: TGTGCCAGCAGTTTAAGCGGGGGGGCCTCACAGTATTTT. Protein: CASSLSGGASQYF.

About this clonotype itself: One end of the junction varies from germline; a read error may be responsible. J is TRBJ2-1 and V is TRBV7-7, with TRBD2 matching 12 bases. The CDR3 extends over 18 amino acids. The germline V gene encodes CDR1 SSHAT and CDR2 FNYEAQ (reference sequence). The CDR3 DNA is TGTGCTAGCAGCCCCGGACTAGCGGGGAGGAGCTCCTACAATGAGCAGTTCTTC. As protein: CASSPGLAGRSSYNEQFF.

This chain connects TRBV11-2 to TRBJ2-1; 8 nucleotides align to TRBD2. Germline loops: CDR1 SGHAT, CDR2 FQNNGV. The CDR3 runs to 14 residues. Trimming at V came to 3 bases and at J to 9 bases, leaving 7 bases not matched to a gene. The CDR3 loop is CASSFRRGASEQFF. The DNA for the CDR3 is TGTGCCAGCAGCTTCAGGCGGGGGGCAAGTGAGCAGTTCTTC.

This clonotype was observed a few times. CDR3 protein: CASSLGQGGYETQYF. In DNA form, the CDR3 reads TGCGCCAGCAGCTTGGGACAGGGAGGTTACGAGACCCAGTACTTC. The chain carries TRBV5-1 and TRBJ2-5; D possibly corresponds to TRBD1 (7 bases). The CDR3 consists of 15 residues. Germline V gene data show CDR1 as SGHRS and CDR2 as YFSETQ. The V end was cut by 0 bases, the J end by 5 bases, with 14 bases between.

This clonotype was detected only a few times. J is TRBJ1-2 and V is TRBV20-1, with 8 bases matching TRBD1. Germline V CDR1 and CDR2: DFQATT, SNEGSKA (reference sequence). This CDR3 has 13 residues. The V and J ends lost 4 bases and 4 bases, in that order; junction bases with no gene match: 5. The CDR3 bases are TGCAGTGCTACCAAGCAGGGGGCCTATGGCTACACCTTC. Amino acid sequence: CSATKQGAYGYTF.

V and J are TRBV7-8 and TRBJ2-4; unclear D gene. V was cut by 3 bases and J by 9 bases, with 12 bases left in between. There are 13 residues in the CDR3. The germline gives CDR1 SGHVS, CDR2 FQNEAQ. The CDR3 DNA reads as TGTGCCAGCAGCTTCCTGACTCGGGCCATTCAGTACTTC. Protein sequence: CASSFLTRAIQYF.

The CDR3 DNA reads as TGCGCCAGCAGCCCGGGAGACTCTGGGGCCAACGTCCTGACTTTC. It codes for CASSPGDSGANVLTF. V gene TRBV5-1 combines with J gene TRBJ2-6; a possible D gene is TRBD2 (6 bases). Germline V lookup: CDR1 SGHRS, CDR2 YFSETQ. This CDR3 region has 15 residues. The ends were cut back, 4 bases at V and 0 bases at J, with 8 bases in the middle. Supplemented by reference TRBV5-1 and TRBJ2-6, the full variable domain reads KAGVTQTPRYLIKTRGQQVTLSCSPISGHRSVSWYQQTPGQGLQFLFEYFSETQRNKGNFPGRFSGRQFSNSRSEMNVSTLELGDSALYLCASSPGDSGANVLTFGAGSRLTVL.

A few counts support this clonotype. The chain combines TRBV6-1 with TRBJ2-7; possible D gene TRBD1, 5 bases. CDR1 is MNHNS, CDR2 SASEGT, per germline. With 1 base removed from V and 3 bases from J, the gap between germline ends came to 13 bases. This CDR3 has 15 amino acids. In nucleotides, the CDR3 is TGTGCCAGCAGTGAAGACGGCAGGGAAAGCTACGAGCAGTACTTC. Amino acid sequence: CASSEDGRESYEQYF.

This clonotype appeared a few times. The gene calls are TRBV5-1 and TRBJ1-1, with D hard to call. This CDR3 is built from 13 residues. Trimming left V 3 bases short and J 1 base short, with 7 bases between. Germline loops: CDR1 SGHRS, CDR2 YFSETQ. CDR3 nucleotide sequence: TGCGCCAGCAGCTCGGACTGGAACACTGAAGCTTTCTTT. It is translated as CASSSDWNTEAFF.

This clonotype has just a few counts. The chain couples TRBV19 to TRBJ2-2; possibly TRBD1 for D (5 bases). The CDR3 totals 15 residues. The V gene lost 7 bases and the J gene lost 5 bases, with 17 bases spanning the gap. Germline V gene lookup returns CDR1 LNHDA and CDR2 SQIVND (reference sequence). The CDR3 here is CASNPRRVGTGELFF. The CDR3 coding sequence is TGTGCCAGTAACCCCCGCAGGGTAGGAACCGGGGAGCTGTTTTTT. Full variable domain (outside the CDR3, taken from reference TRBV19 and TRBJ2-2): DGGITQSPKYLFRKEGQNVTLSCEQNLNHDAMYWYRQDPGQGLRLIYYSQIVNDFQKGDIAEGYSVSREKKESFPLTVTSAQKNPTAFYLCASNPRRVGTGELFFGEGSRLTVL.

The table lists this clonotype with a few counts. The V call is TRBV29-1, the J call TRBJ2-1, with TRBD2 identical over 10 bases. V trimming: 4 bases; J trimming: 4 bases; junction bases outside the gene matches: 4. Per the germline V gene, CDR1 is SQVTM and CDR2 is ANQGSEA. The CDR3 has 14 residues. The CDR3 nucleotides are TGCAGCGTTGGGGCTAGCGGGAGTTACAATGAGCAGTTCTTC. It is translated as CSVGASGSYNEQFF.

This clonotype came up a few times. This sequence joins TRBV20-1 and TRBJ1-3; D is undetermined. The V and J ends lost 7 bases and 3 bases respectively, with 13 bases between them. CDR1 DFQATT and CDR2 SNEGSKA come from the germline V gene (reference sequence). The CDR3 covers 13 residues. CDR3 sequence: CSVPTPFGNTIYF. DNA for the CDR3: TGCAGTGTTCCGACTCCATTTGGAAACACCATATATTTT.

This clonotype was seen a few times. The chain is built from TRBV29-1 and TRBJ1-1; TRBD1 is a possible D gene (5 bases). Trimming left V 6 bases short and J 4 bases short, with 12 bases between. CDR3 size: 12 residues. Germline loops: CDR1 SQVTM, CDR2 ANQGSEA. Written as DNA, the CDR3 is TGCAGCGTCAGGGAGGGATTCACTGAAGCTTTCTTT. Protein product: CSVREGFTEAFF.

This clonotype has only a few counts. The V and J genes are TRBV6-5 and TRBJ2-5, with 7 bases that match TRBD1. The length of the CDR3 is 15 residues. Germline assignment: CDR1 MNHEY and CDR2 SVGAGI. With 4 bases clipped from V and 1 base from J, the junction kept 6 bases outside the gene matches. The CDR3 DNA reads TGTGCCAGCAGTTCCCGGGACAGCTTCCAAGAGACCCAGTACTTC. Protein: CASSSRDSFQETQYF.

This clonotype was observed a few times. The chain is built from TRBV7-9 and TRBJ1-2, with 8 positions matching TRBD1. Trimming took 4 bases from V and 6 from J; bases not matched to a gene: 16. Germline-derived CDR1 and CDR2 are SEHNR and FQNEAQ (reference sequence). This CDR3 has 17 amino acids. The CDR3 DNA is TGTGCCAGCAGCTCCCCGGGACAGGACGCTATCGGGGATGGCTACACCTTC. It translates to CASSSPGQDAIGDGYTF.

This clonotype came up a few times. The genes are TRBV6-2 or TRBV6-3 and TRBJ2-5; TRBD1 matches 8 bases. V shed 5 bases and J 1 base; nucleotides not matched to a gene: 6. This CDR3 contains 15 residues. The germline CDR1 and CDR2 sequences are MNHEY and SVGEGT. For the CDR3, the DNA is TGTGCCAGCAGTCCCCCCGGGACAGGCCAAGAGACCCAGTACTTC. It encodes CASSPPGTGQETQYF.

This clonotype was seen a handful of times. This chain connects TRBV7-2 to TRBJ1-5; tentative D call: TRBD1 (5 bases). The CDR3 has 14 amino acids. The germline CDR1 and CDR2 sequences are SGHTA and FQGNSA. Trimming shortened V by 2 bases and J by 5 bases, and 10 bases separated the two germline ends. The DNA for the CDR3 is TGTGCCAGCAGCTTAAGGCAGGGAGATCAGCCCCAGCATTTT. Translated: CASSLRQGDQPQHF.

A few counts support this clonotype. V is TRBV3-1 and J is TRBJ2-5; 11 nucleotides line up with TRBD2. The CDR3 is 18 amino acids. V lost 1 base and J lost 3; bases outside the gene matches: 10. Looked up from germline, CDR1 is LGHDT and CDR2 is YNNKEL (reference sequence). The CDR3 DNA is TGTGCCAGCAGCCAAGTCGGTCCACTAGCGGGAGCGGAAGAGACCCAGTACTTC. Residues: CASSQVGPLAGAEETQYF.